This record concerns one T cell receptor beta chain sequence. Its antigen is unknown. No base quality information exists; no much larger clone differs at one position. This sample is drawn from a study of shared clonotypes between healthy human individuals (dated by TCRdb to the early 2020s). For the wider study: The cohort comprised two women and three men aged 18 to 49 years. For each donor, CD4 naive and CD4 memory were each run on three plates, CD8 naive on two plates, and CD8 memory on one plate. Blood TCR repertoires of about 5 healthy adults were deeply sequenced to estimate repertoire size and the extent of clonotype sharing between individuals. To increase sequencing depth and limit assay-specific biases, TCR repertoire library preparation and sequencing were carried out by different laboratories using diverse techniques. Between about 0.94 and 8.9 billion PBMCs per donor were obtained by leukapheresis. Study-level results and caveats: Because the study included a small number of donors, the genetic and exposure-history diversity represented was limited. Compared with non-shared clonotypes, the clonotypes found in all four sorted-subset donors had higher generation probabilities. Roughly 5% of naive CD4, 3.5% of naive CD8, 2.3% of memory CD4, and about 0.4% of memory CD8 clonotypes were shared across several donors. Sampling was limited to blood, and TCR repertoires in tissue likely differ from TCR repertoires in blood. Larger estimated clonotype richness was generally found for naive subsets than for memory subsets. Pairwise subsampling indicated that sequencing depth was expected to affect the degree of clonotype sharing among donors. Even with the large sequencing depth, rarefaction of the sorted-subset datasets indicated that sequencing was incomplete.

TCR CDR3 regions were amplified from genomic DNA by multiplex PCR using the deep immunoSEQ assay. Extracted genomic DNA from each cell subset was distributed evenly across all wells of several immunoSEQ 96-well plates, and each plate was treated as a replicate. For sorted subsets, each replicate PCR was loaded with approximately 190 ng genomic DNA, equivalent to roughly 30,000 T cell genomes. Purified libraries were measured with a Qubit 3.0 fluorometer, size-checked on a Bioanalyzer 2100, and measured again with the KAPA Library Quantification kit. A separate single-read 150-cycle Illumina NextSeq 550 flow cell was used to sequence each immunoSEQ 96-well plate. The paper's processing steps were these. Because the immunoSEQ output held only junctional sequences and lacked quality scores, the filtering could not match the filtering applied to full-length reads. Sequences were annotated with PyIR, a Python wrapper for IgBLAST v1.9, and V/J genes and CDR3 were assigned using IMGT germline references. Reads were removed for weak V/J assignments (E-value above 1e-6), missing CDR3, stop codons, out-of-frame junctions, or ambiguous translated residues. A V3J clonotype was defined by an identical inferred V gene, J gene, and CDR3 amino acid sequence. To compute the percentage overlap between repertoires, the number of shared unique clonotypes was divided by the size of the smaller repertoire. RTK rarefaction, the Chao1 estimator, and Recon v2.1 estimates of unobserved clonotypes were used to assess repertoire richness. Generation probabilities were computed with OLGA for all TCRbeta clonotypes obtained by the gDNA method from a few donors. TCRdb took this table from immuneACCESS and kept in-frame rearrangements with V and J called. Such tables lack part of the clones; where checked against another copy, unresolved V genes explain under half of the gap, and the rest is unexplained. V, J and clone size were drawn from that table, and D and trimming were deduced from the DNA. The sample contains roughly 2.1 million clones, 90% to 95% of them found a single time. The biggest ten clones account for roughly 1.7% of the sample.

CD8 naive samples were obtained by positive selection for CCR7 among CD45RO-negative cells, yielding a CD45RA+CCR7+ population from which TemRA cells were excluded. The donors were healthy, HIV-negative adults with no recently reported acute infections or vaccinations. Only Caucasian adults living in Nashville, Tennessee, USA were represented among the donors. Blood was obtained by leukapheresis, after which PBMCs were separated by Ficoll-Histopaque density gradient centrifugation and cryopreserved in liquid nitrogen vapor phase. Purity and quantity of every magnetically sorted T cell population were checked by analytical flow cytometry. Genomic DNA was isolated from each sorted fraction and quantified by UV absorbance on a Nanodrop 2000c. Including the terminal cysteine and phenylalanine, the CDR3 comprises 15 residues. The CDR3 DNA has 45 bases and is translated from base 1. V is trimmed back by 6 bases and J by 7 bases, and the junction contains 11 bases that no gene match accounts for. As encoded in the germline V gene, CDR1 is MNHNS while CDR2 is SASEGT.

This sequence uses TRBV6-1 and TRBJ2-1, with 8 bases matching TRBD2. The TCR sequence derives from a young man in good health. Some clones in this sample may be carry-over from other donors' samples. The sequenced sample consisted of naive CD8+ T cells from PBMCs. Sample cell subset or site, as interpreted from the label and publication: CD45RA+CCR7+. CDR3 loop: CASRASGRGSNEQFF. The sequenced DNA: TGTGCCAGCAGAGCCAGCGGGAGAGGCTCAAATGAGCAGTTCTTC.